The 10 T cell receptor beta chains presented below share a single source sample, sequenced in a study of a mutant IDH1 vaccine in newly diagnosed glioma. The antigens these receptors bind are not known. This sample's time point: week 23, last vaccination. Vaccination used 300 ug of mutant IDH1 20-mer peptide per dose, with topical imiquimod. This table comes from immunoSEQ multiplex PCR, and its TCRdb copy is limited to in-frame clones, with some not included. This table holds roughly 40,000 clones, approximately 90% found once. The sample consisted of PBMCs, taken from a glioma patient whose treatment included an IDH1 peptide vaccine. These receptors were taken from a man between 50 and 59 years old with glioma.

The chain recombines TRBV2 with TRBJ2-7, with a tentative D call TRBD2 (6 bases). Between the trimmed V and J ends, which lost 5 bases and 5 bases, there was a span of 10 bases. CDR3 length: 12 amino acids. CDR1 is SNHLY, CDR2 FYNNEI, per germline. CDR3 in amino acids: CASSRGSDEQYF. The CDR3 DNA sequence: TGTGCCAGCAGTCGGGGGTCGGACGAGCAGTACTTC.

The V gene is TRBV19, the J gene TRBJ2-6; a possible D gene is TRBD2 (5 bases). Germline V gene data show CDR1 as LNHDA and CDR2 as SQIVND (reference sequence). The V end was cut by 2 bases, the J end by 0 bases, with 17 bases between. CDR3 length equals 19 residues. Written as DNA, the CDR3 is TGTGCCAGTAGTATAAGAGGGTCGCGGATATCCTCTGGGGCCAACGTCCTGACTTTC. Translation: CASSIRGSRISSGANVLTF.

V gene TRBV6-6 combines with J gene TRBJ1-1; 7 bases are a match to TRBD1. CDR3 length equals 16 residues. J gave up 1 base and V 6 bases, and 11 bases lay outside the gene matches. CDR1 MNHNY and CDR2 SVGAGI come from the germline V gene (reference sequence). The CDR3 region is CASRDRQGKENTEAFF. CDR3 DNA sequence: TGTGCCAGCAGAGATAGACAGGGAAAGGAGAACACTGAAGCTTTCTTT.

The rearrangement joins TRBV5-1 to TRBJ1-1; TRBD1 is a possible D gene (6 bases). This CDR3 has 15 residues. The V gene's germline CDR1 is SGHRS and CDR2 YFSETQ. The V gene lost 4 bases and the J gene lost 1 base, with 14 bases spanning the gap. The CDR3: CASSTAPDRNTEAFF. The CDR3 coding sequence is TGCGCCAGCAGCACCGCCCCGGACAGGAACACTGAAGCTTTCTTT.

The chain carries TRBV6-1 and TRBJ1-2; maybe TRBD1 (5 bases). The CDR3 sequence is 13 residues long. Per germline, CDR1 MNHNS and CDR2 SASEGT. The V end was cut by 3 bases, the J end by 6 bases, with 11 bases between. The CDR3 coding sequence is TGTGCCAGCAGTGAGTCAGGGATCGATGGCTACACCTTC. This translates into CASSESGIDGYTF.

This chain links TRBV4-2 with TRBJ2-7; 7 positions match TRBD2. The CDR3 sequence is 16 residues long. Germline lookup yields CDR1 LGHNA and CDR2 YNFKEQ. Losses at the gene ends were 4 bases for V and 4 bases for J; bases not matched to a gene: 13. The CDR3 loop reads CASSPDSSGRHYEQYF. CDR3 nucleotide sequence: TGTGCCAGCAGCCCGGATTCTAGCGGACGCCATTACGAGCAGTACTTC.

The V and J genes are TRBV28 and TRBJ2-7, with D perhaps TRBD2 (5 bases). Germline CDR1 and CDR2: MDHEN and SYDVKM. Trimming took 6 bases from V and 7 from J, leaving 10 bases between them. The CDR3 runs 11 residues. The CDR3 DNA sequence: TGTGCCAGCAGAACCCCGGGAGAGCAGTACTTC. This translates into CASRTPGEQYF.

The CDR3 here is CASSLWREGDEQFF. Here the CDR3 DNA reads TGTGCCAGCAGTTTGTGGCGGGAGGGTGATGAGCAGTTCTTC. The V gene is TRBV27, the J gene TRBJ2-1, with TRBD2 matching over 9 bases. The germline V gene encodes CDR1 MNHEY and CDR2 SMNVEV (reference sequence). The CDR3 runs to 14 residues. Trimming removed 3 bases from V and 8 bases from J; junction bases left unmatched: 5.

This rearrangement joins TRBV5-1 to TRBJ2-3; D may match TRBD1 or TRBD2 (7 bases each). CDR3 length: 16 amino acids. V lost 4 bases to trimming and J lost 1 base, with 16 bases between them. Germline CDR1 is SGHRS and CDR2 is YFSETQ. The CDR3 DNA follows: TGCGCCAGCAGCCGGTCAGGGGGGAGGGGCACAGATACGCAGTATTTT. It encodes CASSRSGGRGTDTQYF.

The genes are TRBV28 and TRBJ2-7, with 7 bases aligning to TRBD2. Germline V CDR1 and CDR2: MDHEN, SYDVKM. Germline trimming cut 5 bases from V and 11 bases from J; bases unmatched to any gene: 12. The length of the CDR3 is 13 residues. The CDR3 coding sequence is TGTGCCAGCAGTCCAATAGGGACTATCAGCGAGTACTTC. Its protein is CASSPIGTISEYF.